This T cell receptor beta chain was observed in a study of blood T cell repertoires in COVID-19. Study-wide context: Collection of acute and convalescent COVID-19 samples took place in the United States, Italy and Spain.

In the original processing: Using reference gene primer amplification, nucleated cell counts were estimated. The data were produced by immunoSEQ multiplex PCR, yet TCRdb's version contains in-frame clones alone and is incomplete. That table supplies the V and J calls and clone size; D and trimming were determined from the DNA. The table includes more than 150,000 clones, more than 85% detected once. The CDR3 covers 14 residues. Germline assignment: CDR1 MDHEN and CDR2 SYDVKM. The V end was cut by 6 bases, the J end by 10 bases, with 16 bases between. This sequence joins TRBV28 and TRBJ1-6; D is perhaps TRBD1 (6 bases). This TCR derives from a woman aged 45-59 years who had recovered from COVID-19. Sequencing was performed on PBMCs or T cells enriched from blood (not recorded which). The CDR3 region is CASRITGFGSPLHF. The CDR3 DNA reads as TGTGCCAGCAGGATTACAGGGTTTGGATCACCCCTCCACTTT.